The T cell receptor beta chain described here comes from a study of OX40 agonist ivuxolimab in advanced cancers. Study-level findings and limits: CD8+ T cells (on average) carried more expanded clones than CD4+ T cells.

A note on this clone: Its target is unknown.

Trimming stripped 3 bases from V and 9 bases from J, with 17 bases between. The germline V gene encodes CDR1 GTSNPN and CDR2 SVGIG (reference sequence). This CDR3 has 13 residues. Repertoires were generated with immunoSEQ multiplex PCR, while TCRdb's copy carries only in-frame clones and drops some. The sample has tens of thousands of clones, around 80% seen once. Sequences were derived from CD4+ or CD8+ T cells sorted from blood, sampled in a trial of the OX40 agonist ivuxolimab. The receptor was isolated from an adult with an advanced solid tumor such as melanoma, head and neck, liver or kidney cancer. This chain connects TRBV30 to TRBJ1-2; D not certain. CDR3 residues: CAWSEGVGGSYTF. CDR3 nucleotides: TGTGCCTGGAGCGAAGGTGTGGGCGGGAGCTACACCTTC.